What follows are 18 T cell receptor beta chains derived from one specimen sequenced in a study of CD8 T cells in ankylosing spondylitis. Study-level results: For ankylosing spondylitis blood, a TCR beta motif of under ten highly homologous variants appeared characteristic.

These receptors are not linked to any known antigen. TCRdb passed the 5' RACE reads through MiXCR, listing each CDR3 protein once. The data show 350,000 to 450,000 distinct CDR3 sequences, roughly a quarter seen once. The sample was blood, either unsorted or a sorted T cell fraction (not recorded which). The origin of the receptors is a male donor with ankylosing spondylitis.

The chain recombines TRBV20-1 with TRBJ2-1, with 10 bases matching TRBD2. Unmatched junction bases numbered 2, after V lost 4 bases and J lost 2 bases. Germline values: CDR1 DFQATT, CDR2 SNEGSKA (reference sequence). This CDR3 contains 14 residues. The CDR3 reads CSATSGSPYNEQFF. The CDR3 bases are TGCAGTGCTACTAGCGGGAGTCCCTACAATGAGCAGTTCTTC.

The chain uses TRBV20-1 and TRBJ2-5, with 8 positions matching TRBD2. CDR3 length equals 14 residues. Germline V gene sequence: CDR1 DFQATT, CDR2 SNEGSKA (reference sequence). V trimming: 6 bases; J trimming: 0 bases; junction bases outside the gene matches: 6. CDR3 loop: CSALSGSNQETQYF. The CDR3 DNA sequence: TGCAGTGCACTAAGCGGGAGCAACCAAGAGACCCAGTACTTC.

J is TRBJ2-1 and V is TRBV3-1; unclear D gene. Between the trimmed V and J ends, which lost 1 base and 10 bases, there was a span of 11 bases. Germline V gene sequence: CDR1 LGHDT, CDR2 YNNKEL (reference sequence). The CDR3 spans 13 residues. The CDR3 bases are TGTGCCAGCAGCCAAGTGGCCCTTGGAGAGCAGTTCTTC. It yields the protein CASSQVALGEQFF.

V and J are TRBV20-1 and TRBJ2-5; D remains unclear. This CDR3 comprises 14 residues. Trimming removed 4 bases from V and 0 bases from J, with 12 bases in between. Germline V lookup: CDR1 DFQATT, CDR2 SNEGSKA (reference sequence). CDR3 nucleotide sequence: TGCAGTGCTACGTTGGAGCCCTACCAAGAGACCCAGTACTTC. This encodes CSATLEPYQETQYF.

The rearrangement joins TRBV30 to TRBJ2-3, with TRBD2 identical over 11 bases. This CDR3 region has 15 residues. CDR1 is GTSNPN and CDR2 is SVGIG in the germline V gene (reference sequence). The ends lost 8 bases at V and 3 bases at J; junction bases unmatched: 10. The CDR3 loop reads CASNLAGGGTDTQYF. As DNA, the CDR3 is TGTGCCAGCAATCTAGCGGGGGGAGGTACAGATACGCAGTATTTT.

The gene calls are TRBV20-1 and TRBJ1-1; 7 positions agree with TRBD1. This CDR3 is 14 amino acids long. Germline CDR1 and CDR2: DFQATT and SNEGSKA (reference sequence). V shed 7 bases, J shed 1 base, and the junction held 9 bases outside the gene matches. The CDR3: CSGQGGPGNTEAFF. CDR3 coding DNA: TGCAGTGGGCAGGGGGGGCCCGGGAACACTGAAGCTTTCTTT.

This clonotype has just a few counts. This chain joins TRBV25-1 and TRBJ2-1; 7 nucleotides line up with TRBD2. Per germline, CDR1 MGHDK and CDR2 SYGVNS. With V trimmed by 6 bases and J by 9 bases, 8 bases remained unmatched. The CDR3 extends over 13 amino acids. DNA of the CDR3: TGTGCCAGCAGCAAAGCGGGACTGCGTGAGCAGTTCTTC. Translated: CASSKAGLREQFF.

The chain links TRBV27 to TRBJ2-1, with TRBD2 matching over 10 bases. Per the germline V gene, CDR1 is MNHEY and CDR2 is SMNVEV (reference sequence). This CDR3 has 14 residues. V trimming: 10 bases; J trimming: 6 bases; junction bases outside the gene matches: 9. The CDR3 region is CATAPSGSSNEQFF. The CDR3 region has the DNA TGTGCCACCGCACCTAGCGGGAGTAGCAATGAGCAGTTCTTC.

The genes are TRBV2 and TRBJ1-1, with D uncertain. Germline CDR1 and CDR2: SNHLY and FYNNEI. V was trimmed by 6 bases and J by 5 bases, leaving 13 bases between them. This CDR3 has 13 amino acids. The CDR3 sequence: CASRDTAITEAFF. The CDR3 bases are TGTGCCAGCAGGGATACAGCAATTACTGAAGCTTTCTTT.

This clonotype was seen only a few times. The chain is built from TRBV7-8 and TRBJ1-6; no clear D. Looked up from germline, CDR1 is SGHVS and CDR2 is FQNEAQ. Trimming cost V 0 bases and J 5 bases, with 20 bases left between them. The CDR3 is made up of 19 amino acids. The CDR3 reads CASSLADIGPFENNSPLHF. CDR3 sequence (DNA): TGTGCCAGCAGCTTAGCAGACATTGGACCATTCGAAAATAATTCACCCCTCCACTTT.

CDR3 in DNA: TGTGCCAGTAGAGCTGGGGGCGCCGGAGAAAAACTGTTTTTT. Residues: CASRAGGAGEKLFF. This chain uses TRBV19 with TRBJ1-4, with D perhaps TRBD1 (6 bases). There are 14 residues in the CDR3. Deletions cut 6 bases from V and 8 bases from J, with 16 bases between. Per the germline V gene, CDR1 is LNHDA and CDR2 is SQIVND (reference sequence).

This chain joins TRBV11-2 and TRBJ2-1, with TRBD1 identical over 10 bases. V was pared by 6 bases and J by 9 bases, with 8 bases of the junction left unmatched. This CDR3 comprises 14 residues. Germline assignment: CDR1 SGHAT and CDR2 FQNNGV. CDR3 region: CASSTDRGLSEQFF. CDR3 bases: TGTGCCAGCAGTACCGACAGGGGGCTCAGTGAGCAGTTCTTC.

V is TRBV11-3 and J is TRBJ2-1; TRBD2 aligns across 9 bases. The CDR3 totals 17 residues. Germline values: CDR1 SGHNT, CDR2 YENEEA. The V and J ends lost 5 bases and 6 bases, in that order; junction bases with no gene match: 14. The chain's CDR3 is CASSPLGASGKGNEQFF. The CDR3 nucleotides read TGTGCCAGCAGCCCCCTGGGGGCTAGCGGGAAGGGCAATGAGCAGTTCTTC.

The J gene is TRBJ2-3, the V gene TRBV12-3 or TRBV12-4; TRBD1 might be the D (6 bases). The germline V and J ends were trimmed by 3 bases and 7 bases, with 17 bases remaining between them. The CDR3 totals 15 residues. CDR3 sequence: CASSFDLAQGNTQYF. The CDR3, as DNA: TGTGCCAGCAGTTTCGACTTGGCCCAGGGGAATACGCAGTATTTT.

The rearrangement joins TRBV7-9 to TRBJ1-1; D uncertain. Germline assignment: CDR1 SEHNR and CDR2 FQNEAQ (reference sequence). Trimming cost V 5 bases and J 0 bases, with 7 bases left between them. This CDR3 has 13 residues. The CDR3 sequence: CASSMTVNTEAFF. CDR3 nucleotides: TGTGCCAGCAGCATGACGGTGAACACTGAAGCTTTCTTT.

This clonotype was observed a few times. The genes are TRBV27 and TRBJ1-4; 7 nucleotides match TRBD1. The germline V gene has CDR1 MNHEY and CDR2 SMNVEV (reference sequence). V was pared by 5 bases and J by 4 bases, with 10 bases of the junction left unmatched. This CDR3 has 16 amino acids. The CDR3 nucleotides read TGTGCCAGCAGTCCGACAGGGCCGGACGATAATGAAAAACTGTTTTTT. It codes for CASSPTGPDDNEKLFF.

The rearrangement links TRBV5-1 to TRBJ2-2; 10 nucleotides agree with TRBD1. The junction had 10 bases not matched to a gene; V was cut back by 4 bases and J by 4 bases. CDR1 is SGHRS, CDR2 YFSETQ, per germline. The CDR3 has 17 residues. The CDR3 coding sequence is TGCGCCAGCAGCCCTGCCGCCGGGACAGGGGTCACCGGGGAGCTGTTTTTT. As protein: CASSPAAGTGVTGELFF.

The CDR3 bases are TGTGCCAGCAGTGAATCGGGTTACGATGAGCAGTTCTTC. Residues: CASSESGYDEQFF. The chain uses TRBV25-1 and TRBJ2-1; D is ambiguous. The V end was cut by 1 base, the J end by 8 bases, with 9 bases between. Germline V gene data show CDR1 as MGHDK and CDR2 as SYGVNS. This CDR3 comprises 13 residues.